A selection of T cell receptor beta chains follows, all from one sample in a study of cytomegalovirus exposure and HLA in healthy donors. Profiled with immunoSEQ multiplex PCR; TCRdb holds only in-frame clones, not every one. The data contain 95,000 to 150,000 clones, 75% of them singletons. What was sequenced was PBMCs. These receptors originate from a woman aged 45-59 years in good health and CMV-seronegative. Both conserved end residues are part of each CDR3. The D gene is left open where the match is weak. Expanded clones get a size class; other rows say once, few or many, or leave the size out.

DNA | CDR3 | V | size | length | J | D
TGTGCCAGCAGTTTACCAACCCAGGGAGAAAAACTGTTTTTT | CASSLPTQGEKLFF | TRBV28 | few | 14 | TRBJ1-4 | -
TGTGCCAGCAGTTTACACACAAGCTCTGGAAACACCATATATTTT | CASSLHTSSGNTIYF | TRBV28 | - | 15 | TRBJ1-3 | -
TGTGCCAGCAGTTTCCGCCGGGACAGAATAGGGAATGGCTACACCTTC | CASSFRRDRIGNGYTF | TRBV28 | - | 16 | TRBJ1-2 | TRBD1
TGTGCCAGCAGTGAAACTAGCGGGATGAACACCGGGGAGCTGTTTTTT | CASSETSGMNTGELFF | TRBV6-4 | - | 16 | TRBJ2-2 | TRBD2
TGTGCCAGCAGCCGGAGACAGGCCCAAGAGACCCAGTACTTC | CASSRRQAQETQYF | TRBV25-1 | - | 14 | TRBJ2-5 | -
TGTGCCTGGGGGACAGGGAGCACAGATACGCAGTATTTT | CAWGTGSTDTQYF | TRBV30 | - | 13 | TRBJ2-3 | TRBD1
TGTGCCAGCAGCATCGGCGCGGGGAACACTGAAGCTTTCTTT | CASSIGAGNTEAFF | TRBV7-3 | once | 14 | TRBJ1-1 | -
TGTGCCAGCACGCCCGTGACACGGGGAGATACGCAGTATTTT | CASTPVTRGDTQYF | TRBV2 | - | 14 | TRBJ2-3 | -
TGTGCCAGCAGTGAATATCTGGGCTATTCACCCCTCCACTTT | CASSEYLGYSPLHF | TRBV25-1 | - | 14 | TRBJ1-6 | -
TGTGCCAGCAGTTTGGGACTAGCGGGAGCAGAGACCCAGTACTTC | CASSLGLAGAETQYF | TRBV28 | once | 15 | TRBJ2-5 | TRBD2
TGTTCCAGCAGCCCTCACCGATTCGGACAGGGCCGAACCTACGAGCAGTACTTC | CSSSPHRFGQGRTYEQYF | TRBV7-9 | - | 18 | TRBJ2-7 | TRBD1
TGTGCCAGCACCCCTTGGACAGGGGAAAATGAGCAGTTCTTC | CASTPWTGENEQFF | TRBV7-9 | - | 14 | TRBJ2-1 | TRBD1
TGTGCCAGCAGTGTCGAGAGGACAGATACGCAGTATTTT | CASSVERTDTQYF | TRBV6-4 | - | 13 | TRBJ2-3 | -
TGTGCCATCAGTGAGTCTGGAGGGACAGGGGCCGGCAATCAGCCCCAGCATTTT | CAISESGGTGAGNQPQHF | TRBV10-3 | few | 18 | TRBJ1-5 | TRBD1
TGTGCCATCAGGGGACTAGCGGAAGACAATGAGCAGTTCTTC | CAIRGLAEDNEQFF | TRBV10-3 | few | 14 | TRBJ2-1 | TRBD2
TGCAGCGGTGGGGGGTTCCTAGCGGGAGAGACCCAGTACTTC | CSGGGFLAGETQYF | TRBV29-1 | - | 14 | TRBJ2-5 | TRBD2
TGTGCCAGCAGTTACTGGGACACCAACTCCTATGGCTACACCTTC | CASSYWDTNSYGYTF | TRBV6-6 | - | 15 | TRBJ1-2 | -
TGTGCCAGCAGCTTAGCAGGGGGTAGGAATGAAAAACTGTTTTTT | CASSLAGGRNEKLFF | TRBV11-2 | - | 15 | TRBJ1-4 | TRBD1
TGTGCCAGCAGTTTAGGGAGACAGGACACAGATACGCAGTATTTT | CASSLGRQDTDTQYF | TRBV28 | - | 15 | TRBJ2-3 | -
TGTGCCAGCAGCTTGGTCCTAAATGAGCAGTTCTTC | CASSLVLNEQFF | TRBV5-6 | once | 12 | TRBJ2-1 | -
TGTGCCAGCAGCTTTCCGGAGTTCGAGCAGTACTTC | CASSFPEFEQYF | TRBV7-9 | - | 12 | TRBJ2-7 | -
TGTGCCAGCAGTTTGGAGGCCCGCCTCTATGGCTACACCTTC | CASSLEARLYGYTF | TRBV28 | - | 14 | TRBJ1-2 | -
TGTGCCAGCAGCTTATCTCAGGGAGGAGAGACCCAGTACTTC | CASSLSQGGETQYF | TRBV7-8 | - | 14 | TRBJ2-5 | -
TGTGCCAGCAGCTTTTCAGGGACTAGCCACAAGTTGAGCTCCTACGAGCAGTACTTC | CASSFSGTSHKLSSYEQYF | TRBV11-2 | once | 19 | TRBJ2-7 | TRBD2
TGTGCCAGCAGCCTGAACGCGGACTCTGGAAACACCATATATTTT | CASSLNADSGNTIYF | TRBV7-2 | few | 15 | TRBJ1-3 | -